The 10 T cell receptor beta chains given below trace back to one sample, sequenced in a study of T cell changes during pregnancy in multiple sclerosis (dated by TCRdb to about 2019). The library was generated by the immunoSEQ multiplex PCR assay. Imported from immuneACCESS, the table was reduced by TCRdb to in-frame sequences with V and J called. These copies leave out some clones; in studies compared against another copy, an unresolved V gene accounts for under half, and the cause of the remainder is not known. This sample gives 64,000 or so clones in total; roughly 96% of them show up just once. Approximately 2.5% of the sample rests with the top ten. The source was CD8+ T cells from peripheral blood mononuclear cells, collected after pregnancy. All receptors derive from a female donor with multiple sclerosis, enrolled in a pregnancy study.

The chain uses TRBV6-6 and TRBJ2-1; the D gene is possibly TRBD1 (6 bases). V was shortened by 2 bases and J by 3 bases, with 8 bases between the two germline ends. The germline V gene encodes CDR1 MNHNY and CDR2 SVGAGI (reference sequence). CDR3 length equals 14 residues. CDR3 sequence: CASSYPGDYNEQFF. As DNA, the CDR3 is TGTGCCAGCAGTTACCCAGGGGACTACAATGAGCAGTTCTTC.

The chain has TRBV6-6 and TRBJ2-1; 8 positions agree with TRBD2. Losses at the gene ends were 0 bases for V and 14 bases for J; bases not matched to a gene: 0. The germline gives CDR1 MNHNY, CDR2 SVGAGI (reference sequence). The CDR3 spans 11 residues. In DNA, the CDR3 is TGTGCCAGCAGTTACTCTAGCGGGAAGTTCTTC. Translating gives CASSYSSGKFF.

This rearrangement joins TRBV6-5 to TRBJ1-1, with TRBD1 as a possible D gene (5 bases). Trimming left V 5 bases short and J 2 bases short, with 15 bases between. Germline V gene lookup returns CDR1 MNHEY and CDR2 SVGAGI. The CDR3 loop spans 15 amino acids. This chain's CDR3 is CASSQTVGQNTEAFF. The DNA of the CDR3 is TGTGCCAGCAGTCAGACAGTTGGGCAAAACACTGAAGCTTTCTTT.

The CDR3 DNA is TGCGCCAGCAGCCAGGGGACAGGGGCCAATGAGCAGTTCTTC. Protein product: CASSQGTGANEQFF. This chain uses TRBV4-1 with TRBJ2-1; 10 positions match TRBD1. Germline values: CDR1 MGHRA, CDR2 YSYEKL. The junction had 2 bases not matched to a gene; V was cut back by 3 bases and J by 6 bases. This CDR3 has 14 residues.

The CDR3 loop is CASSNRGLRQETQYF. The CDR3 region has the DNA TGTGCCAGTAGTAACAGGGGGCTGAGGCAAGAGACCCAGTACTTC. The chain carries TRBV19 and TRBJ2-5, with TRBD1 matching over 9 bases. The trim removed 4 bases at V and 2 bases at J, leaving 5 bases unmatched. The CDR3 runs to 15 residues. Looked up from germline, CDR1 is LNHDA and CDR2 is SQIVND (reference sequence).

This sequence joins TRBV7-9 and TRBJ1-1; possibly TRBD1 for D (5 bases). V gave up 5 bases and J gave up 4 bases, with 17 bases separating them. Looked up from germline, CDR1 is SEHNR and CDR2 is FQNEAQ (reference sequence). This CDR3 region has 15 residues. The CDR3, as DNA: TGTGCCAGCAGCGGGACTAACTCTGGGGGCACTGAAGCTTTCTTT. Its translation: CASSGTNSGGTEAFF.

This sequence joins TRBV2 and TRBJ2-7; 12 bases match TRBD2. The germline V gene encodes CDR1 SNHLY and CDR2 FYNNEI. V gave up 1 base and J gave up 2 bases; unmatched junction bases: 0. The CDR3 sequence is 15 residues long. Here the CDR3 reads CASSEGLAGAYEQYF. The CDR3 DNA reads TGTGCCAGCAGTGAAGGACTAGCGGGAGCCTACGAGCAGTACTTC.

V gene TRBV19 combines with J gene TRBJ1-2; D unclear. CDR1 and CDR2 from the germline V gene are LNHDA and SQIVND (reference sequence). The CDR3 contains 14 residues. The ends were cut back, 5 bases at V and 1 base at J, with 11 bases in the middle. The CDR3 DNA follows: TGTGCCAGTAGTTCGGCAGGAGGTAACTATGGCTACACCTTC. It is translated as CASSSAGGNYGYTF. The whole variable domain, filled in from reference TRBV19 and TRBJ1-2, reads DGGITQSPKYLFRKEGQNVTLSCEQNLNHDAMYWYRQDPGQGLRLIYYSQIVNDFQKGDIAEGYSVSREKKESFPLTVTSAQKNPTAFYLCASSSAGGNYGYTFGSGTRLTVV.

CDR3 amino acids: CASSSNDRGRGETQYF. The CDR3 nucleotides read TGTGCCAGCAGTTCAAACGACAGGGGGCGCGGGGAGACCCAGTACTTC. This sequence joins TRBV9 and TRBJ2-5; 10 nucleotides align to TRBD1. The CDR3 has 16 amino acids. Looked up from germline, CDR1 is SGDLS and CDR2 is YYNGEE. The junction had 12 bases not matched to a gene; V was cut back by 5 bases and J by 5 bases.

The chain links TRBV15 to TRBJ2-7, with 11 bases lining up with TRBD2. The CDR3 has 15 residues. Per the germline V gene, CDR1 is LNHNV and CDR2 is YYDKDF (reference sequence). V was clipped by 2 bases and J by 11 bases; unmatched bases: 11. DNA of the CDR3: TGTGCCACCAGCAGACGAAGTGAGACTAGCGGGACAAAGTACTTC. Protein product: CATSRRSETSGTKYF.